The 24 T cell receptor beta chains reported below all come from one sample, sequenced in a study of blood T cell repertoires in COVID-19. Using immunoSEQ multiplex PCR, the repertoire was profiled, and TCRdb retains in-frame clones only, with some absent. The data contain around 40,000 clones, about nine tenths of them singletons. Material for sequencing was peripheral blood. These receptors were obtained from a man in his fifties or sixties with active COVID-19.

V gene TRBV27 combines with J gene TRBJ1-1; D is unclear. Trimming took off 5 bases at V and 1 base at J, with 14 bases between the two ends. CDR3 length: 15 amino acids. Germline CDR1 is MNHEY and CDR2 is SMNVEV (reference sequence). This CDR3 is CASSVLGRGNTEAFF. CDR3 coding DNA: TGTGCCAGCAGTGTGTTAGGGCGGGGGAACACTGAAGCTTTCTTT.

The chain employs TRBV7-3 and TRBJ2-7; the D gene is possibly TRBD1 (7 bases). The germline V gene has CDR1 SGHTA and CDR2 FQGTGA. V lost 5 bases to trimming and J lost 3 bases, with 20 bases between them. The CDR3 consists of 16 residues. CDR3 coding DNA: TGTGCCAGCAGCGCGTCCGACAGGGAGGATTGCTACGAGCAGTACTTC. Protein: CASSASDREDCYEQYF.

The J gene is TRBJ1-1, the V gene TRBV11-3; D uncertain. The germline CDR1 and CDR2 sequences are SGHNT and YENEEA. The V end was cut by 3 bases, the J end by 1 base, with 3 bases between. This CDR3 is built from 12 residues. CDR3 sequence (DNA): TGTGCCAGCAGCTTGCGGAACACTGAAGCTTTCTTT. Translated: CASSLRNTEAFF.

The rearrangement uses TRBV3-1 (or the pseudogene TRBV3-2) and TRBJ1-1; TRBD1 is a possible D gene (6 bases). The V gene's germline CDR1 is LGHDT and CDR2 YNNKEL (reference sequence). V gave up 5 bases and J gave up 8 bases, with 18 bases separating them. The length of the CDR3 is 14 residues. CDR3 loop: CASSFQPRTAEAFF. Written as DNA, the CDR3 is TGTGCCAGCAGCTTCCAACCTCGGACAGCCGAAGCTTTCTTT.

This chain connects TRBV2 to TRBJ1-6; 7 nucleotides agree with TRBD1. Germline-derived CDR1 and CDR2 are SNHLY and FYNNEI. This CDR3 has 12 amino acids. Trimming removed 8 bases from V and 5 bases from J; junction bases left unmatched: 0. Written as DNA, the CDR3 is TGTGCCAGCGGGACAGATAATTCACCCCTCCACTTT. Protein product: CASGTDNSPLHF.

The V gene is TRBV5-4, the J gene TRBJ2-1, with 13 bases fitting TRBD2. The V segment lost 3 bases and the J segment 5 bases; nucleotides outside the gene matches: 2. CDR1 is SGHNT, CDR2 YYREEE, per germline (reference sequence). CDR3 size: 15 residues. CDR3 DNA sequence: TGTGCCAGCAGCTGGGGACTAGCGGGGAACAATGAGCAGTTCTTC. It translates to CASSWGLAGNNEQFF. The full variable domain, completed using reference TRBV5-4 and TRBJ2-1, is ETGVTQSPTHLIKTRGQQVTLRCSSQSGHNTVSWYQQALGQGPQFIFQYYREEENGRGNFPPRFSGLQFPNYSSELNVNALELDDSALYLCASSWGLAGNNEQFFGPGTRLTVL.

The V call is TRBV7-6, the J call TRBJ2-3; TRBD2 matches at 11 bases. J gave up 3 bases and V 4 bases, and 6 bases lay outside the gene matches. CDR1 is SGHVS and CDR2 is FNYEAQ in the germline V gene. This CDR3 has 16 amino acids. The CDR3 sequence is CASSSGIAGGTDTQYF. The CDR3 nucleotides read TGTGCCAGCAGCTCCGGGATAGCGGGAGGGACAGATACGCAGTATTTT.

This sequence joins TRBV6-5 and TRBJ1-1; D is unclear. Germline assignment: CDR1 MNHEY and CDR2 SVGAGI. This CDR3 comprises 13 residues. V gave up 4 bases and J gave up 8 bases, with 14 bases separating them. CDR3 bases: TGTGCCAGCAGTTTCGGAGACGGGTTAGAAGCTTTCTTT. Amino acids: CASSFGDGLEAFF.

This clone was observed a single time. V and J are TRBV5-1 and TRBJ2-1; 7 bases are shared with TRBD2. The V and J ends lost 0 bases and 12 bases, in that order; junction bases with no gene match: 15. This CDR3 has 16 amino acids. In germline, CDR1 is SGHRS, CDR2 YFSETQ. For the CDR3, the DNA is TGCGCCAGCAGCTTGGGAATTAGCGGGCTCCTACACGGGCAGTTCTTC. It is translated as CASSLGISGLLHGQFF.

The genes are TRBV29-1 and TRBJ1-1; 10 positions match TRBD1. Germline values: CDR1 SQVTM, CDR2 ANQGSEA. This CDR3 is 19 amino acids long. J gave up 0 bases and V 1 base, and 14 bases lay outside the gene matches. CDR3 amino acids: CSVEVPPGQGNAMNTEAFF. DNA for the CDR3: TGCAGCGTTGAAGTTCCACCGGGACAGGGGAATGCAATGAACACTGAAGCTTTCTTT.

This clone was detected many times. This chain's CDR3 is CASSLGTSGGYNEQFF. Here the CDR3 DNA reads TGTGCCAGCAGCTTAGGGACTAGCGGGGGCTACAATGAGCAGTTCTTC. The chain combines TRBV5-6 with TRBJ2-1, with TRBD2 identical over 14 bases. The CDR3 sequence is 16 residues long. V lost 2 bases to trimming and J lost 3 bases; unmatched junction nucleotides: 1. Germline loops: CDR1 SGHDT, CDR2 YYEEEE.

This clone was seen more than once but under ten times. The chain has TRBV3-1 (or the pseudogene TRBV3-2) and TRBJ2-7; the match to TRBD2 covers 14 bases. The CDR3 has 18 amino acids. Germline V CDR1 and CDR2: LGHDT, YNNKEL (reference sequence). V lost 1 base and J lost 4; bases outside the gene matches: 9. The CDR3 sequence is CASSQASPRLAGGYEQYF. The CDR3 DNA is TGTGCCAGCAGCCAAGCCTCCCCCCGACTAGCGGGGGGGTACGAGCAGTACTTC.

DNA of the CDR3: TGTGCCAGCACCCTCCCCCAGTCTGGGGCCAATCAGCCCCAGCATTTT. Residues: CASTLPQSGANQPQHF. The chain employs TRBV27 and TRBJ1-5, with D perhaps matching TRBD1 (5 bases). This CDR3 region has 16 residues. Germline V gene data show CDR1 as MNHEY and CDR2 as SMNVEV (reference sequence). The V end lost 7 bases, the J end lost 3 bases, and 19 bases lay between the germline ends.

V gene TRBV27 combines with J gene TRBJ2-5; possibly TRBD1 for D (6 bases). CDR3 length equals 13 residues. Germline CDR1 reads MNHEY; CDR2 reads SMNVEV (reference sequence). V lost 6 bases and J lost 1, with 9 bases in between. This CDR3 is CASRTDSQETQYF. In DNA, the CDR3 is TGTGCCAGCAGAACGGACAGCCAAGAGACCCAGTACTTC.

The chain is built from TRBV27 and TRBJ2-7; 7 nucleotides line up with TRBD1. V trimming: 3 bases; J trimming: 5 bases; junction bases outside the gene matches: 16. Germline CDR1 and CDR2: MNHEY and SMNVEV (reference sequence). This CDR3 comprises 17 residues. The CDR3 sequence is CASSLGTAGTAENEQYF. As DNA, the CDR3 is TGTGCCAGCAGTTTGGGAACTGCCGGGACAGCGGAAAACGAGCAGTACTTC.

The gene calls are TRBV6-5 and TRBJ1-6, with 8 bases lining up with TRBD1. This CDR3 is built from 15 residues. Germline CDR1 reads MNHEY; CDR2 reads SVGAGI. After removal of 2 bases from V and 6 bases from J, the junction contained 3 bases not matched to a gene. This CDR3 reads CASSYVDRGNSPLHF. CDR3 sequence (DNA): TGTGCCAGCAGTTACGTTGACAGGGGTAATTCACCCCTCCACTTT.

The rearrangement links TRBV9 to TRBJ2-1; the D gene is possibly TRBD2 (5 bases). Trimming took off 2 bases at V and 6 bases at J, with 15 bases between the two ends. The CDR3 has 15 residues. In germline, CDR1 is SGDLS, CDR2 YYNGEE. The CDR3 loop is CASSVLGDRGNEQFF. In DNA, the CDR3 is TGTGCCAGCAGCGTGTTGGGAGACCGGGGCAATGAGCAGTTCTTC. Variable domain in full (rest from reference TRBV9 and TRBJ2-1): DSGVTQTPKHLITATGQRVTLRCSPRSGDLSVYWYQQSLDQGLQFLIQYYNGEERAKGNILERFSAQQFPDLHSELNLSSLELGDSALYFCASSVLGDRGNEQFFGPGTRLTVL.

This CDR3 is CASSLLGGYEQFF. In DNA form, the CDR3 reads TGTGCCAGCAGCCTTCTTGGGGGCTATGAGCAGTTCTTC. This chain links TRBV14 with TRBJ2-1, with D possibly TRBD1 on 6 matching bases. There are 13 residues in the CDR3. The germline V gene has CDR1 SGHDN and CDR2 FVKESK. With 4 bases removed from V and 8 bases from J, the gap between germline ends came to 12 bases.

V usage is TRBV11-2 and J usage is TRBJ2-7; the D gene is possibly TRBD1 (5 bases). The CDR3 consists of 14 residues. Germline V gives CDR1 SGHAT, CDR2 FQNNGV. V was trimmed by 3 bases and J by 2 bases, leaving 11 bases between them. CDR3 nucleotides: TGTGCCAGCAGCTTCGTACAGGCCACCTACGAGCAGTACTTC. It specifies CASSFVQATYEQYF.

The table lists this clone with a few counts. The chain joins TRBV15 to TRBJ2-7, with 7 bases identical to TRBD1. The CDR3 runs to 15 residues. V was clipped by 5 bases and J by 1 base; unmatched bases: 8. Per germline, CDR1 LNHNV and CDR2 YYDKDF (reference sequence). The CDR3: CATSEAGTDSYEQYF. CDR3 nucleotides: TGTGCCACCAGCGAGGCCGGGACAGATTCCTACGAGCAGTACTTC.

CDR3 sequence: CASSRGLALGGDEQFF. Here the CDR3 DNA reads TGTGCCAGCAGTCGGGGACTAGCGCTAGGGGGGGATGAGCAGTTCTTC. V gene TRBV28 combines with J gene TRBJ2-1, with TRBD2 matching 10 bases. Looked up from germline, CDR1 is MDHEN and CDR2 is SYDVKM. Germline trimming cut 5 bases from V and 8 bases from J; bases unmatched to any gene: 12. The CDR3 sequence is 16 residues long.

This rearrangement joins TRBV11-2 to TRBJ2-5; 14 nucleotides align to TRBD2. From germline, CDR1 is SGHAT and CDR2 FQNNGV. This CDR3 is 16 amino acids long. J gave up 5 bases and V 5 bases, and 7 bases lay outside the gene matches. The CDR3 DNA is TGTGCCAGCAGCCAGACTAGCGGGAGGGCCGGGGAGACCCAGTACTTC. Amino acid sequence: CASSQTSGRAGETQYF.

The CDR3 spells CASSLGLGTSVLVGELFF. The CDR3 DNA reads TGTGCCAGCAGCTTAGGCCTCGGGACTAGCGTTTTAGTCGGGGAGCTGTTTTTT. The rearrangement links TRBV7-2 to TRBJ2-2; 10 bases map to TRBD2. Germline CDR1 SGHTA, CDR2 FQGNSA. The V and J ends lost 1 base and 7 bases, in that order; junction bases with no gene match: 12. CDR3 size: 18 residues.

The chain combines TRBV27 with TRBJ2-7; 9 positions agree with TRBD2. From germline, CDR1 is MNHEY and CDR2 SMNVEV (reference sequence). CDR3 length: 15 amino acids. The J segment lost 5 bases and the V segment lost 6 bases, leaving 11 bases of the junction unmatched. CDR3 amino acids: CASSFGLAGVHEQYF. CDR3 sequence (DNA): TGTGCCAGCAGCTTCGGGTTAGCGGGAGTCCACGAGCAGTACTTC.